This T cell receptor (beta chain) stems from a study of blood T cell repertoires in COVID-19. On the study more broadly: The analysed material was cDNA or gDNA that came from T cells, B-cell-depleted T cells, or PBMCs.

The repertoire was sequenced with immunoSEQ multiplex PCR; TCRdb's copy has only in-frame clones and lacks some. The data contain 100,000 or so clones, approximately 90% of them singletons. The germline V and J ends were trimmed by 2 bases and 10 bases, with 12 bases remaining between them. The CDR3 covers 13 residues. Per the germline V gene, CDR1 is SNHLY and CDR2 is FYNNEI. This TCR derives from a man in his forties or fifties with active COVID-19. The sample consisted of peripheral blood. The genes are TRBV2 and TRBJ2-1; D may be TRBD2 (6 bases). The CDR3 bases are TGTGCCAGCAGTGAACCGGGGAGGCCCGAGCAGTTCTTC. This gives the protein CASSEPGRPEQFF.